These 28 T cell receptor beta chains share one sample of origin, sequenced in a study of monozygotic twins with inflammatory bowel disease. Following a re-call of the 5' RACE reads, TCRdb has one entry per CDR3 protein and lacks DNA. The sample holds about 160,000 distinct CDR3 sequences. Sequencing input: blood. The receptors shown here come from a human donor with ulcerative colitis or Crohn's disease, or a healthy co-twin of an affected twin (not recorded which).

The chain links TRBV20-1 to TRBJ2-1; the D call from TCRdb, TRBD2, cannot be confirmed without DNA. Looked up from germline, CDR1 is DFQATT and CDR2 is SNEGSKA (reference sequence). The CDR3 sequence is 14 residues long. CDR3 sequence: CSARNSGRVLEQFF.

V and J are TRBV12-3 or TRBV12-4 and TRBJ1-3. The CDR3 is made up of 14 amino acids. CDR3 residues: CATKTDVSGNTIYF.

The gene calls are TRBV12-3 or TRBV12-4 and TRBJ2-7. The length of the CDR3 is 12 residues. The CDR3 sequence: CASSLAAAEQYF.

The genes are TRBV12-3 or TRBV12-4 and TRBJ1-3. The CDR3 covers 14 residues. This chain's CDR3 is CASSFGRSGNTIYF.

This chain joins TRBV12-3 or TRBV12-4 and TRBJ1-1. The CDR3 consists of 15 residues. The CDR3 sequence is CASTPTHQLNTEAFF.

The chain joins TRBV5-5 to TRBJ2-7; TCRdb names TRBD1, which stays unverified in the absence of DNA. Germline-derived CDR1 and CDR2 are SGHKS and YYEKEE (reference sequence). This CDR3 comprises 14 residues. CDR3 residues: CASSLQGGPYEQYF.

This rearrangement joins TRBV6-1 to TRBJ2-5; TCRdb names TRBD1, which stays unverified in the absence of DNA. Germline CDR1 is MNHNS and CDR2 is SASEGT. The CDR3 runs to 14 residues. CDR3 amino acids: CASRLLRGQETQYF.

The rearrangement links TRBV12-3 or TRBV12-4 to TRBJ1-4; the TRBD1 assignment by TCRdb is unverifiable without DNA. This CDR3 is 19 amino acids long. The CDR3 sequence is CASSSPGQGPLATNEKLFF.

This chain links TRBV6-6 with TRBJ1-1; lacking DNA, the TRBD1 call made by TCRdb goes unchecked. The CDR3 spans 11 residues. The germline V gene has CDR1 MNHNY and CDR2 SVGAGI (reference sequence). This CDR3 reads CASIEGIEAFF.

This chain joins TRBV5-1 and TRBJ1-1; the D call of TRBD1 rests on TCRdb alone, since no DNA is present to check it. Germline CDR1 reads SGHRS; CDR2 reads YFSETQ. The CDR3 covers 14 residues. CDR3 region: CASSQLPGATEAFF.

The chain combines TRBV12-3 or TRBV12-4 with TRBJ1-5; TCRdb's D call, TRBD1, is unchecked because there is no DNA. CDR3 length: 15 residues. The CDR3 spells CASSPMTGGGQPQHF.

The rearrangement uses TRBV6-9 and TRBJ1-3. Looked up from germline, CDR1 is MNHGY and CDR2 is SVAAGI. The CDR3 runs to 13 residues. CDR3 sequence reads: CASISSSGNTIYF.

The V and J genes are TRBV6-1 and TRBJ2-7; TCRdb calls TRBD2, which cannot be checked without DNA. CDR1 MNHNS and CDR2 SASEGT come from the germline V gene. The CDR3 runs to 18 residues. CDR3 sequence: CASSERGLAELRGYEQYF.

The chain is built from TRBV11-1 and TRBJ2-1. The CDR3 is 15 amino acids. The germline V gene encodes CDR1 SGHAT and CDR2 FQDESV (reference sequence). CDR3 in amino acids: CASRIWEDSYNEQFF.

The chain is built from TRBV24-1 and TRBJ2-1; there is no DNA to check the TCRdb D call of TRBD1. Looked up from germline, CDR1 is KGHDR and CDR2 is SFDVKD. CDR3 length: 16 residues. CDR3 amino acids: CATTQRPGQPYNEQFF.

The chain carries TRBV28 and TRBJ2-7; the D call of TRBD1 rests on TCRdb alone, since no DNA is present to check it. Looked up from germline, CDR1 is MDHEN and CDR2 is SYDVKM. The CDR3 contains 14 residues. CDR3 in amino acids: CATHGTGGDYEQYF.

J is TRBJ2-3 and V is TRBV28. The germline V gene encodes CDR1 MDHEN and CDR2 SYDVKM. The CDR3 spans 16 residues. CDR3 protein: CASRGYWSISTDTQYF.

This rearrangement joins TRBV5-6 to TRBJ2-5; TCRdb gives TRBD1 as the D gene, but with no DNA this cannot be confirmed. The CDR3 extends over 15 amino acids. Germline CDR1 SGHDT, CDR2 YYEEEE. The CDR3 sequence: CASSLDSSGQETQYF.

J is TRBJ2-6 and V is TRBV6-5. Looked up from germline, CDR1 is MNHEY and CDR2 is SVGAGI. The length of the CDR3 is 17 residues. The CDR3 sequence is CASSYRAFGAGANVLTF.

The chain links TRBV19 to TRBJ2-1; TCRdb outputs TRBD2, but without DNA this stays unchecked. There are 15 residues in the CDR3. From germline, CDR1 is LNHDA and CDR2 SQIVND (reference sequence). The CDR3 spells CASSMPGGRLNEQFF.

This rearrangement joins TRBV5-8 to TRBJ2-3. CDR3 length: 14 residues. CDR1 is SGHTS and CDR2 is YDEGEE in the germline V gene. The CDR3 is CASSWGRYTDTQYF. Variable domain in full (rest from reference TRBV5-8 and TRBJ2-3): EAGVTQSPTHLIKTRGQQATLRCSPISGHTSVYWYQQALGLGLQFLLWYDEGEERNRGNFPPRFSGRQFPNYSSELNVNALELEDSALYLCASSWGRYTDTQYFGPGTRLTVL.

The chain is built from TRBV7-9 and TRBJ1-5. This CDR3 contains 12 residues. Germline CDR1 is SEHNR and CDR2 is FQNEAQ (reference sequence). CDR3 sequence reads: CASSLASQPQHF.

The chain couples TRBV5-1 to TRBJ2-1; there is no DNA to check the TCRdb D call of TRBD2. The germline V gene has CDR1 SGHRS and CDR2 YFSETQ. The CDR3 sequence is 16 residues long. The CDR3 sequence is CASSFLAGNSYNEQFF. The whole variable domain, remainder taken from reference TRBV5-1 and TRBJ2-1, is KAGVTQTPRYLIKTRGQQVTLSCSPISGHRSVSWYQQTPGQGLQFLFEYFSETQRNKGNFPGRFSGRQFSNSRSEMNVSTLELGDSALYLCASSFLAGNSYNEQFFGPGTRLTVL.

V and J are TRBV4-3 and TRBJ2-2. Germline V lookup: CDR1 LGHNA, CDR2 YSLEER. The CDR3 is made up of 13 amino acids. The CDR3 sequence is CASSQYSTGELFF.

CDR3 amino acids: CASSPQQGNNQPQHF. The gene calls are TRBV18 and TRBJ1-5; TCRdb lists TRBD1, though no DNA is available to test this call. This CDR3 has 15 amino acids. CDR1 is KGHSH and CDR2 is LQKENI in the germline V gene.

V is TRBV7-2 and J is TRBJ1-4. The CDR3 covers 15 residues. Per germline, CDR1 SGHTA and CDR2 FQGNSA. The CDR3: CASSLTTQAYEKLFF.

This chain links TRBV20-1 with TRBJ1-2; as DNA is missing, the TRBD1 call by TCRdb cannot be tested. There are 14 residues in the CDR3. Germline V lookup: CDR1 DFQATT, CDR2 SNEGSKA (reference sequence). This CDR3 reads CSARGVGRQGGYTF.

J is TRBJ2-2 and V is TRBV4-2; TCRdb calls TRBD2, which cannot be checked without DNA. CDR3 size: 15 residues. Germline lookup yields CDR1 LGHNA and CDR2 YNFKEQ. The CDR3 is CASSLEGRDTGELFF.